This T cell receptor (beta chain) is from a study of T cell responses to AZD1222 COVID-19 vaccine. Generated by immunoSEQ multiplex PCR, the TCRdb table keeps only in-frame clones and is missing some. The table lists approximately 100,000 clones, roughly 91% of them singletons. General observations from the study: Unmutated variant regions reportedly attract nearly half of all spike-specific TCRs. Repertoires were obtained only post-peak T cell response. Spike regions recognized by vaccine-associated CD4 TCRs spanned the protein, led by 160-218 and 743-854.

Germline V gives CDR1 SGHNT, CDR2 YYREEE (reference sequence). The CDR3 is 9 amino acids. It was second doses at about 4 or about 12 weeks that were pooled. To note about this clone: What it recognizes is unknown. The junction does not match germline at one end; this may be a read error.

Sequenced here: peripheral blood, sampled 28 days after the second AZD1222 dose. This sequence joins TRBV5-4 and TRBJ2-7; perhaps TRBD2 as D (6 bases). The clonotype comes from an adult who received the AZD1222 COVID-19 vaccine. CDR3 coding DNA: TGTGCCAGCAGCAGCGGCGGGACTTTC. Encoded protein: CASSSGGTF.